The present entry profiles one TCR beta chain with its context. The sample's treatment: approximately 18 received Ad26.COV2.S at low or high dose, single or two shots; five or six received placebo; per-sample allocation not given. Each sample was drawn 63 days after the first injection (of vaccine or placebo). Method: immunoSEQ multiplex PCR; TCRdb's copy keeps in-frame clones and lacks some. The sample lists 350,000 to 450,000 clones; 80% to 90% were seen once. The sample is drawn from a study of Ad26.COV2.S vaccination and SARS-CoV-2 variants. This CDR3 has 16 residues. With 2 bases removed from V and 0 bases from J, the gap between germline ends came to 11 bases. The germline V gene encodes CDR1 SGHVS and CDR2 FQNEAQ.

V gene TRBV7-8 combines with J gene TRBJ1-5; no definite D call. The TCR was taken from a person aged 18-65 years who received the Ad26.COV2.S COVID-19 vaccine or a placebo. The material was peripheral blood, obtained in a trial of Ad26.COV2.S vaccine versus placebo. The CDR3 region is CASSLFLGISNQPQHF. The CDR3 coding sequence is TGTGCCAGCAGCTTATTTCTCGGGATTAGCAATCAGCCCCAGCATTTT. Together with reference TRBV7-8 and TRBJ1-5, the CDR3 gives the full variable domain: GAGVSQSPRYKVAKRGQDVALRCDPISGHVSLFWYQQALGQGPEFLTYFQNEAQLDKSGLPSDRFFAERPEGSVSTLKIQRTQQEDSAVYLCASSLFLGISNQPQHFGDGTRLSIL.